This T cell receptor (beta chain) was recorded in a study of blood T cell repertoires in COVID-19. Study overall: T cells, B-cell-depleted T cells, or PBMCs supplied cDNA or gDNA.

Adults between about 18 and 89 years of age took part from some 25 US areas. Clinical history reported by participants formed the basis on which cohorts were assigned. The study recruited exposed participants who had met a COVID-19 case within 2 weeks before entry. Clones were read by immunoSEQ multiplex PCR, and TCRdb kept only the in-frame ones, dropping some. The sample has around 250,000 clones; roughly 80% are singletons. The CDR3 covers 14 residues. Germline V gene lookup returns CDR1 MNHEY and CDR2 SVGAGI. The V gene end was trimmed by 6 bases and the J gene end by 7 bases; junction bases not matched to a gene: 6.

Sequenced sample: PBMCs or T cells enriched from blood (not recorded which). This chain joins TRBV6-5 and TRBJ2-1; the match to TRBD1 covers 10 bases. The receptor's source is a middle-aged man who had been exposed to COVID-19. The CDR3 coding sequence is TGTGCCAGCAGAGGGACAGGGGCGGCGAATGAGCAGTTCTTC. Translating gives CASRGTGAANEQFF.